Listed here is a single T cell receptor beta chain. This entry is derived from a study of blood T cell repertoires in COVID-19. Per the original methods: Reference gene primer amplification gave nucleated cell count estimates. Sequencing was performed with immunoSEQ multiplex PCR; in TCRdb, only in-frame clones are kept and a portion is missing. V, J and clone size are those of that table, while D and trimming were read from the DNA. The table includes over 250,000 clones, about 89% detected once. The V and J ends lost 4 bases and 7 bases respectively, with 17 bases between them. Germline V lookup: CDR1 SGHDT, CDR2 YYEEEE. The CDR3 spans 14 residues.

The chain is built from TRBV5-6 and TRBJ2-5; possible D gene TRBD2, 5 bases. This clonotype was obtained from a man between 45 and 60 years old with acute or convalescent COVID-19. The sequenced sample consisted of peripheral blood. In DNA, the CDR3 is TGTGCCAGCAGCCGGGGAACCCGACCGGGGACCCAGTACTTC. This encodes CASSRGTRPGTQYF.